Presented here are 5 T cell receptor beta chains from one specimen sequenced in a study of CD8+CD57+ T cells in acquired aplastic anemia. Investigators profiled TCR beta VDJ and CDR3 from genomic DNA template. TCRdb analysed the reads with MiXCR anew, one entry per CDR3 protein. The repertoire includes some 410,000 distinct CDR3 sequences, just under 70% of them detected once, and under 5% sits in the top ten. The sequencing input was sorted CD4+, CD8+, or CD8+CD57+ T cells (not recorded which) from PBMCs. The source of these receptors is a human donor in good health, serving as a control.

This clonotype appeared many times. The chain uses TRBV7-2 and TRBJ1-1; no definite D call. Trimming took 5 bases from V and 3 from J, leaving 4 bases between them. The CDR3 covers 11 residues. Germline CDR1 SGHTA, CDR2 FQGNSA. CDR3 region: CASSQYTEAFF. The CDR3 DNA reads TGTGCCAGCAGCCAGTACACTGAAGCTTTCTTT.

J is TRBJ2-5 and V is TRBV19; D remains ambiguous. CDR1 is LNHDA, CDR2 SQIVND, per germline (reference sequence). There are 14 residues in the CDR3. Trimming shortened V by 8 bases and J by 9 bases, and 22 bases separated the two germline ends. The DNA of the CDR3 is TGTGCCAGTCAAGGGCAATATAGCAATCAGCCCCAGTACTTC. This encodes CASQGQYSNQPQYF.

This clonotype was seen at least ten times. This sequence joins TRBV3-1 and TRBJ1-1; possible D gene TRBD1, 5 bases. There are 13 residues in the CDR3. In germline, CDR1 is LGHDT, CDR2 YNNKEL (reference sequence). V was pared by 6 bases and J by 4 bases, with 12 bases between. The CDR3 DNA reads TGTGCCAGCAGTCAGGGAATCCCCACTGAAGCTTTCTTT. Its protein product is CASSQGIPTEAFF.

V gene TRBV7-9 combines with J gene TRBJ2-1; D remains unclear. The CDR3 has 13 residues. V shed 3 bases and J shed 6 bases, with 9 bases lying between them. Germline assignment: CDR1 SEHNR and CDR2 FQNEAQ (reference sequence). The CDR3 sequence is CASSFEGINEQFF. CDR3 coding DNA: TGTGCCAGCAGCTTTGAAGGAATCAATGAGCAGTTCTTC.

In this sample, this clonotype turned up many times. The chain couples TRBV18 to TRBJ2-7; D is perhaps TRBD2 (6 bases). Germline loops: CDR1 KGHSH, CDR2 LQKENI. V lost 3 bases and J lost 1, with 10 bases in between. This CDR3 comprises 14 residues. In nucleotides, the CDR3 is TGTGCCAGCTCACCCGGGACTGATTCCTACGAGCAGTACTTC. It codes for CASSPGTDSYEQYF.